The 28 T cell receptor beta chains listed next were all sequenced from one sample in a study of read filtering for tumor transcriptome and immune sequencing. Molecular barcoded adaptors covering alpha/delta and beta/gamma chains were used on 400 ng RNA. TCRdb ran MiXCR on the reads and lists one entry per CDR3 protein. The table records 65,000 or so distinct CDR3 sequences, around 20% of them present only once. Sequenced material: a population of CD138-negative cells sorted from bone marrow. These receptors all come from a donor over 35 with multiple myeloma.

This clonotype has a single count. The V call is TRBV19, the J call TRBJ2-2; 12 nucleotides align to TRBD1. CDR1 LNHDA and CDR2 SQIVND come from the germline V gene (reference sequence). The CDR3 extends over 16 amino acids. V dropped 4 bases and J dropped 5; count of bases not matched to a gene: 5. Here the CDR3 DNA reads TGTGCCAGTAGTAAGGGACAGGGGGCGCGGACCGGGGAGCTGTTTTTT. Translated, it gives CASSKGQGARTGELFF.

This clonotype was seen repeatedly, ten times or more. The chain couples TRBV4-1 to TRBJ1-6; no definite D call. Per germline, CDR1 MGHRA and CDR2 YSYEKL. CDR3 length: 15 residues. V lost 0 bases to trimming and J lost 11 bases, with 14 bases between them. The CDR3 DNA reads as TGCGCCAGCAGCCAAGACGAAAGCCTGGTCGCACCCCTCCACTTT. This codes for CASSQDESLVAPLHF.

This clonotype has ten or more counts. The chain combines TRBV28 with TRBJ1-1; D unresolved. Trimming pared 2 bases from V and 11 bases from J, leaving 18 bases between. This CDR3 spans 14 amino acids. Germline values: CDR1 MDHEN, CDR2 SYDVKM. This chain's CDR3 is CASSLPTASMSAFF. CDR3 nucleotides: TGTGCCAGCAGTTTACCGACCGCTAGCATGTCCGCTTTCTTT.

The chain has TRBV30 and TRBJ2-1; D is undetermined. Between the trimmed V and J ends, which lost 1 base and 6 bases, there was a span of 7 bases. This CDR3 spans 12 amino acids. Looked up from germline, CDR1 is GTSNPN and CDR2 is SVGIG (reference sequence). The DNA for the CDR3 is TGTGCCTGGAGTGAGCAACTCAATGAGCAGTTCTTC. This sequence encodes CAWSEQLNEQFF.

On this clonotype: A read error may explain this, as a much larger clone is one base away. The rearrangement uses TRBV6-6 and TRBJ2-1; TRBD1 might be the D (5 bases). V lost 5 bases and J lost 3, with 14 bases in between. The length of the CDR3 is 15 residues. CDR1 is MNHNY, CDR2 SVGAGI, per germline (reference sequence). CDR3 nucleotide sequence: TGTGCCAGCAGTATAGGGTACAGGAGCTACAATGAGCAGTTCTTC. Translation: CASSIGYRSYNEQFF.

This clonotype was recorded only once. Relative to the germline gene, one junction end is altered; a read error may explain this. The chain recombines TRBV5-1 with TRBJ2-1; 9 positions agree with TRBD2. The CDR3 extends over 16 amino acids. Germline-derived CDR1 and CDR2 are SGHRS and YFSETQ. CDR3 in DNA: TGCGCCGGCAGCTTGGAAGCCAGCGGGGGGTACAATGCGCAGTTCTTC. Amino acid sequence: CAGSLEASGGYNAQFF.

In its sample, this clonotype was seen many times. The chain recombines TRBV11-2 with TRBJ2-5; 7 positions agree with TRBD2. Germline CDR1 SGHAT, CDR2 FQNNGV. This CDR3 is built from 13 residues. Losses at the gene ends were 3 bases for V and 2 bases for J; bases not matched to a gene: 0. The CDR3 region is CASSLGGQETQYF. The DNA of the CDR3 is TGTGCCAGCAGCTTGGGGGGGCAAGAGACCCAGTACTTC.

Remarks on this clonotype: The junction differs from germline at one of its ends, possibly a read error. V gene TRBV4-2 combines with J gene TRBJ1-2, with D perhaps matching TRBD1 (5 bases). CDR1 and CDR2 from the germline V gene are LGHNA and YNFKEQ. This CDR3 is 13 amino acids long. CDR3 nucleotide sequence: TGCGCTAGCAGCCTTTCAAGGGGCGATGGCTACACCTTC. Translating gives CASSLSRGDGYTF.

Regarding this clonotype: A read error may be the cause here, since a much bigger clone is one base away. This chain links TRBV6-5 with TRBJ2-5; the D is unclear. Germline-derived CDR1 and CDR2 are MNHEY and SVGAGI. The CDR3 extends over 13 amino acids. CDR3 residues: CANSFASRETQYF. The CDR3 DNA sequence: TGTGCCAACAGTTTCGCATCGCGGGAGACCCAGTACTTC.

This clonotype was found many times. V is TRBV20-1 and J is TRBJ2-7; 8 nucleotides align to TRBD2. Germline loops: CDR1 DFQATT, CDR2 SNEGSKA (reference sequence). This CDR3 is built from 14 residues. V trimming: 0 bases; J trimming: 4 bases; junction bases outside the gene matches: 5. The CDR3 sequence: CSAREGTRVYEQYF. CDR3 nucleotides: TGCAGTGCTAGAGAAGGGACTAGGGTTTACGAGCAGTACTTC.

This clonotype occurred many times. This sequence joins TRBV28 and TRBJ2-4, with 8 bases fitting TRBD2. The J segment lost 7 bases and the V segment lost 3 bases, leaving 5 bases of the junction unmatched. The CDR3 is 14 amino acids. CDR1 is MDHEN, CDR2 SYDVKM, per germline. The CDR3 nucleotides are TGTGCCAGCAGTTTGGTCGGGAGGGCCAACATTCAGTACTTC. Its protein is CASSLVGRANIQYF.

Details on this clonotype: A far larger clone is just one base off, so this is likely a read error. This CDR3 fails to terminate in the conserved phenylalanine or tryptophan, so it likely reflects a read error. The DNA is left out, because the CDR3 cannot be placed on it with certainty; the CDR3 is given as TCRdb lists it. This chain connects TRBV5-5 to TRBJ2-1; TRBD1, the table's D call, was not compared with the DNA. The CDR3 has 12 amino acids, counting both end residues. The V gene's germline CDR1 is SGHKS and CDR2 YYEKEE (reference sequence). CDR3 residues: CASSYAGTGKFL.

In this sample, this clonotype turned up once. In this CDR3 the conserved last residue, phenylalanine or tryptophan, is missing, so a read error is likely. V is TRBV9 and J is TRBJ2-1; 7 bases are a match to TRBD2. This CDR3 region has 16 residues. In germline, CDR1 is SGDLS, CDR2 YYNGEE. Trimming took 0 bases from V and 9 from J; bases not matched to a gene: 12. The CDR3 loop is CASSVGWTGGAGEQFI. CDR3 DNA sequence: TGTGCCAGCAGCGTAGGATGGACGGGAGGAGCTGGTGAGCAGTTCATC.

The chain has TRBV3-2 and TRBJ1-1; the table names TRBD1, a call not compared with the DNA. TRBV3-2 is reported as a pseudogene. The CDR3 totals 18 residues. The CDR3 DNA sequence: TGTGCCAGCAGGCAATCCGGGGGAGGGGGCCGCCCTTACACTGAAGCTTTCTTT. The encoded protein is CASRQSGGGGRPYTEAFF.

The chain combines TRBV3-1 with TRBJ1-1; no firm D call. The V end lost 0 bases, the J end lost 1 base, and 12 bases lay between the germline ends. Per germline, CDR1 LGHDT and CDR2 YNNKEL (reference sequence). The CDR3 is made up of 16 amino acids. This CDR3 is CASSQDQPNQNTEAFF. DNA for the CDR3: TGTGCCAGCAGCCAAGATCAGCCGAACCAGAACACTGAAGCTTTCTTT.

The CDR3 DNA reads as TGTGCCATCAGTGAGTCGTGGTCTAGCGGGGAGTACGAGCAGTACTTC. The encoded protein is CAISESWSSGEYEQYF. The chain combines TRBV10-3 with TRBJ2-7; 9 positions agree with TRBD2. The CDR3 is 16 amino acids. Trimming at V came to 0 bases and at J to 4 bases, leaving 7 bases not matched to a gene. CDR1 and CDR2 from the germline V gene are ENHRY and SYGVKD.

This clonotype was counted many times. V and J are TRBV12-3 or TRBV12-4 and TRBJ2-1, with D possibly being TRBD2 (6 bases). CDR3 length: 17 residues. Trimming shortened V by 6 bases and J by 7 bases, and 25 bases separated the two germline ends. The CDR3 loop reads CASRRGLSGDNLNEQFF. The DNA for the CDR3 is TGTGCCAGCAGACGAGGACTTAGCGGTGATAACCTTAATGAGCAGTTCTTC.

This clonotype was observed many times. This sequence joins TRBV7-3 and TRBJ2-2; a possible D gene is TRBD2 (5 bases). The germline gives CDR1 SGHTA, CDR2 FQGTGA. Trimming pared 5 bases from V and 0 bases from J, leaving 13 bases between. This CDR3 contains 16 residues. The CDR3 sequence is CASSPDSLANTGELFF. CDR3 in DNA: TGTGCCAGCAGCCCGGACTCTTTGGCGAACACCGGGGAGCTGTTTTTT.

CDR3 loop: CSASPLARQETQYF. The CDR3 DNA follows: TGCAGTGCTAGCCCCCTAGCGAGGCAAGAGACCCAGTACTTC. This chain uses TRBV20-1 with TRBJ2-5; perhaps TRBD2 as D (6 bases). The germline CDR1 and CDR2 sequences are DFQATT and SNEGSKA (reference sequence). The CDR3 loop spans 14 amino acids. Trimming shortened V by 3 bases and J by 2 bases, and 13 bases separated the two germline ends.

This clonotype was seen a few times. The chain has TRBV7-9 and TRBJ2-6; TRBD1 might be the D (6 bases). Germline V lookup: CDR1 SEHNR, CDR2 FQNEAQ (reference sequence). This CDR3 contains 17 residues. Deletions cut 1 base from V and 2 bases from J, with 12 bases between. Here the CDR3 reads CASSLVPGETGANVLTF. As DNA, the CDR3 is TGTGCCAGCAGCTTAGTCCCAGGGGAAACTGGGGCCAACGTCCTGACTTTC.

This clonotype was observed many times. This chain joins TRBV5-1 and TRBJ2-2; possible D gene TRBD1, 6 bases. Between the trimmed V and J ends, which lost 4 bases and 2 bases, there was a span of 9 bases. Germline-derived CDR1 and CDR2 are SGHRS and YFSETQ. CDR3 length: 14 amino acids. CDR3 in DNA: TGCGCCAGCAGCCTGGACAGTAACACCGGGGAGCTGTTTTTT. It specifies CASSLDSNTGELFF. Drawing the rest from reference TRBV5-1 and TRBJ2-2, the complete variable domain is KAGVTQTPRYLIKTRGQQVTLSCSPISGHRSVSWYQQTPGQGLQFLFEYFSETQRNKGNFPGRFSGRQFSNSRSEMNVSTLELGDSALYLCASSLDSNTGELFFGEGSRLTVL.

Comments on this clonotype: With only one base between it and a far larger clone, this is likely a read error. The chain employs TRBV6-6 and TRBJ2-1; tentative D call: TRBD1 (5 bases). This CDR3 is 16 amino acids long. CDR1 and CDR2 from the germline V gene are MNHNY and SVGAGI (reference sequence). V lost 6 bases, J lost 1 base, and 16 bases lay in between. As DNA, the CDR3 is TGTGCCAGCAGCGGAAGGTTAGGGGATTCCTACAATGAGCAGTTCTTC. This sequence encodes CASSGRLGDSYNEQFF.

This clonotype was observed at least ten times. The chain employs TRBV5-1 and TRBJ2-7, with D possibly being TRBD1 (6 bases). Trimming cost V 4 bases and J 4 bases, with 18 bases left between them. The CDR3 consists of 15 residues. The germline gives CDR1 SGHRS, CDR2 YFSETQ. In DNA, the CDR3 is TGCGCCAGCAGCCCGACAGGAGGTAGCAGTTACGAGCAGTACTTC. Protein sequence: CASSPTGGSSYEQYF.

Worth noting for this clonotype: A single base separates this from a much larger clone, so it may be a read error. The V and J genes are TRBV5-4 and TRBJ1-1; 8 bases are a match to TRBD1. Trimming cost V 3 bases and J 10 bases; bases outside gene matches: 5. Germline V lookup: CDR1 SGHNT, CDR2 YYREEE (reference sequence). There are 12 residues in the CDR3. Written as DNA, the CDR3 is TGTGCCAGCAGCTCGGGTACAGGGGGAGCTTTCTTT. Amino acid sequence: CASSSGTGGAFF.

This clonotype appeared many times. The chain joins TRBV5-1 to TRBJ2-1; TRBD2 aligns across 12 bases. V trimming: 0 bases; J trimming: 4 bases; junction bases outside the gene matches: 5. Germline loops: CDR1 SGHRS, CDR2 YFSETQ. CDR3 length: 17 residues. The CDR3 loop is CASSLDILAGGYNEQFF. In DNA form, the CDR3 reads TGCGCCAGCAGCTTGGATATACTAGCGGGAGGATACAATGAGCAGTTCTTC.

This clonotype was detected many times. This chain joins TRBV28 and TRBJ1-6, with D unclear. CDR1 and CDR2 from the germline V gene are MDHEN and SYDVKM. The V end was cut by 7 bases, the J end by 0 bases, with 10 bases between. The CDR3 is made up of 15 amino acids. The CDR3 DNA reads as TGTGCCAGCAAATGGGCCCTCTCCTATAATTCACCCCTCCACTTT. Its translation is CASKWALSYNSPLHF.

This clonotype has just a few counts. The genes are TRBV5-1 and TRBJ2-1; D gene unclear. This CDR3 is 13 amino acids long. Germline assignment: CDR1 SGHRS and CDR2 YFSETQ. Trimming shortened V by 0 bases and J by 4 bases, and 5 bases separated the two germline ends. The DNA of the CDR3 is TGCGCCAGCAGCTTGGATGCTTACAATGAGCAGTTCTTC. Protein sequence: CASSLDAYNEQFF.

This clonotype was counted many times. The chain carries TRBV12-3 or TRBV12-4 and TRBJ2-2, with 11 bases identical to TRBD1. Germline trimming cut 4 bases from V and 2 bases from J; bases unmatched to any gene: 12. The CDR3 runs 19 residues. For the CDR3, the DNA is TGTGCCAGCAGTTCCCCTCCGGGACAGGGGGGAATTAACACCGGGGAGCTGTTTTTT. Translating it yields CASSSPPGQGGINTGELFF.